This TCR beta chain was sequenced in a study of post-analysis software for immune sequencing data. Across the study: Recorded subtypes: relapsing-remitting, secondary progressive, progressive-relapsing; some patients unannotated. Study outcomes and limitations: Strong same-batch co-clustering of samples appeared with F measure clustering. Among four to six TRBV segments more frequent in patients than controls were TRBV5-6, TRBV5-1 and TRBV20-1.

CDR1 is DFQATT, CDR2 SNEGSKA, per germline (reference sequence). V gave up 3 bases and J gave up 0 bases, with 14 bases separating them. This CDR3 has 15 amino acids. Notes on this clonotype: Its specificity is not known.

Every TCR beta cDNA library bore unique molecular identifiers. In TCRdb, the PCR reads were re-called with MiXCR into one record per CDR3 protein. The profile covers 800,000 to 950,000 distinct CDR3 sequences, with approximately 50% appearing a single time and 4.6% taken by the ten largest. This chain uses TRBV20-1 with TRBJ2-5; D remains unclear. Sequenced: blood. The origin of this receptor is a girl aged 5-17 years with multiple sclerosis. In nucleotides, the CDR3 is TGCAGTGCTAGTATGCGTTCGACATACCAAGAGACCCAGTACTTC. This translates into CSASMRSTYQETQYF.